These 26 T cell receptor beta chains came from one sample sequenced in a study of OX40 agonist ivuxolimab in advanced cancers. The repertoire was sequenced with immunoSEQ multiplex PCR; TCRdb's copy has only in-frame clones and lacks some. The repertoire holds around 66,000 clones, with roughly 92% as singletons. The material was CD4+ or CD8+ T cells sorted from blood, obtained in a trial of the OX40 agonist ivuxolimab. The origin of the receptors is an adult with an advanced solid tumor such as melanoma, head and neck, liver or kidney cancer.

The chain couples TRBV7-6 to TRBJ2-1; D call uncertain. The germline gives CDR1 SGHVS, CDR2 FNYEAQ. Between the trimmed V and J ends, which lost 1 base and 2 bases, there was a span of 9 bases. The CDR3 extends over 15 amino acids. CDR3 DNA sequence: TGTGCCAGCAGCTTAGAACAGATTGCCTACAATGAGCAGTTCTTC. The encoded protein is CASSLEQIAYNEQFF.

Concerning this clone itself: This CDR3 is also generated by other DNA sequences in the sample. V and J are TRBV28 and TRBJ2-5, with TRBD2 identical over 10 bases. The CDR3 runs to 16 residues. Germline trimming cut 8 bases from V and 5 bases from J; bases unmatched to any gene: 14. The germline gives CDR1 MDHEN, CDR2 SYDVKM. CDR3 DNA sequence: TGTGCCAGCGGCGTCATCAGCGGGGGGGCGGGTGAGACCCAGTACTTC. The encoded protein is CASGVISGGAGETQYF.

The rearrangement joins TRBV6-1 to TRBJ1-2; the D gene is possibly TRBD1 (6 bases). Germline CDR1 reads MNHNS; CDR2 reads SASEGT. This CDR3 contains 13 residues. Trimming took off 8 bases at V and 8 bases at J, with 18 bases between the two ends. The CDR3 region has the DNA TGTGCCAGCGACCAAACAGGGATTCAAGGCTACACCTTC. Amino acids: CASDQTGIQGYTF.

This rearrangement joins TRBV15 to TRBJ1-3; unclear D gene. The germline V gene encodes CDR1 LNHNV and CDR2 YYDKDF (reference sequence). This CDR3 contains 16 residues. The germline V and J ends were trimmed by 5 bases and 3 bases, with 17 bases remaining between them. The CDR3 DNA follows: TGTGCCACCAGCGGATCGGGTGTAGCATATGGAAACACCATATATTTT. Translating gives CATSGSGVAYGNTIYF.

The rearrangement joins TRBV7-9 to TRBJ2-1; TRBD2 matches 9 bases. Trimming at V came to 4 bases and at J to 4 bases, leaving 5 bases not matched to a gene. The CDR3 loop spans 15 amino acids. In germline, CDR1 is SEHNR, CDR2 FQNEAQ (reference sequence). The CDR3 here is CASSSSGGPYNEQFF. CDR3 DNA sequence: TGTGCCAGCAGCTCAAGCGGGGGGCCTTACAATGAGCAGTTCTTC.

In this sample, this clone turned up once. This chain links TRBV2 with TRBJ2-3; D might be TRBD1 or TRBD2, each matching 5 bases. CDR1 and CDR2 (germline): SNHLY, FYNNEI. V was trimmed by 8 bases and J by 2 bases, leaving 14 bases between them. This CDR3 spans 14 amino acids. CDR3 DNA: TGTGCCAGCGACTTGGGACGAAACACAGATACGCAGTATTTT. Protein product: CASDLGRNTDTQYF.

This chain uses TRBV15 with TRBJ2-4, with TRBD1 matching 9 bases. This CDR3 region has 12 residues. Germline lookup yields CDR1 LNHNV and CDR2 YYDKDF (reference sequence). V dropped 2 bases and J dropped 15; count of bases not matched to a gene: 5. This CDR3 is CATSRTGTGLYF. The CDR3 region has the DNA TGTGCCACCAGCAGAACCGGGACAGGGTTGTACTTC.

This clone was detected only once. The CDR3 here is CASSLGSVGYTF. The CDR3 coding sequence is TGTGCCAGCAGCTTAGGCTCAGTGGGCTACACCTTC. V is TRBV7-8 and J is TRBJ1-2; unclear D gene. Germline CDR1 SGHVS, CDR2 FQNEAQ. Trimming stripped 1 base from V and 8 bases from J, with 8 bases between. The CDR3 extends over 12 amino acids.

The V and J genes are TRBV30 and TRBJ1-2, with 8 bases identical to TRBD1. CDR1 and CDR2 (germline): GTSNPN, SVGIG (reference sequence). The CDR3 is 15 amino acids. V lost 0 bases to trimming and J lost 4 bases; unmatched junction nucleotides: 7. CDR3: CAWSVGQGHGYGYTF. For the CDR3, the DNA is TGTGCCTGGAGTGTAGGACAGGGTCATGGCTATGGCTACACCTTC.

Points on this clone: An end of the junction does not agree with germline; a read error may underlie this. CDR3 region: CASSLDHPYNQPQHF. As DNA, the CDR3 is TGTGCCAGCAGTTTAGATCATCCCTACAATCAGCCCCAGCATTTT. The J gene is TRBJ1-5, the V gene TRBV7-9; D gene unclear. The CDR3 extends over 15 amino acids. CDR1 SEHNR and CDR2 FQNEAQ come from the germline V gene (reference sequence).

This chain joins TRBV6-5 and TRBJ2-1; TRBD2 might be the D (5 bases). V was trimmed by 4 bases and J by 1 base, leaving 8 bases between them. The length of the CDR3 is 14 residues. Germline V lookup: CDR1 MNHEY, CDR2 SVGAGI. CDR3 bases: TGTGCCAGCAGTTCCACGGGGTCCTACAATGAGCAGTTCTTC. Encoded protein: CASSSTGSYNEQFF.

Regarding this clone: The junction differs from germline at one of its ends, possibly a read error. This chain connects TRBV27 to TRBJ2-3, with 8 positions matching TRBD2. The CDR3 runs to 16 residues. Germline loops: CDR1 MNHEY, CDR2 SMNVEV (reference sequence). In DNA, the CDR3 is TGTGCCAGCAGTCTCTGGGGCGGGGGGAACACAAATACGCAGTATTTT. Translation: CASSLWGGGNTNTQYF.

This clone appeared a single time. The rearrangement links TRBV5-4 to TRBJ1-1; unclear D gene. CDR3 length equals 12 residues. The V gene lost 4 bases and the J gene lost 1 base, with 5 bases spanning the gap. Germline-derived CDR1 and CDR2 are SGHNT and YYREEE (reference sequence). CDR3: CASSPGNTEAFF. In nucleotides, the CDR3 is TGTGCCAGCAGCCCGGGGAACACTGAAGCTTTCTTT. Full variable domain (rest looked up from reference TRBV5-4 and TRBJ1-1): ETGVTQSPTHLIKTRGQQVTLRCSSQSGHNTVSWYQQALGQGPQFIFQYYREEENGRGNFPPRFSGLQFPNYSSELNVNALELDDSALYLCASSPGNTEAFFGQGTRLTVV.

This chain connects TRBV4-1 to TRBJ2-5; no reliable D call. CDR1 is MGHRA, CDR2 YSYEKL, per germline. Trimming took 1 base from V and 1 from J, leaving 10 bases between them. The CDR3 has 15 residues. This chain's CDR3 is CASSQVLGIQETQYF. CDR3 DNA sequence: TGCGCCAGCAGCCAAGTTCTGGGGATCCAAGAGACCCAGTACTTC.

The gene calls are TRBV7-9 and TRBJ1-4, with a weak D call TRBD1 (5 bases). CDR1 and CDR2 (germline): SEHNR, FQNEAQ (reference sequence). This CDR3 is built from 15 residues. Between the trimmed V and J ends, which lost 7 bases and 0 bases, there was a span of 12 bases. CDR3 nucleotide sequence: TGTGCCAGCAAGCGCCTGGGGGCAACTAATGAAAAACTGTTTTTT. Its protein is CASKRLGATNEKLFF. Supplemented by reference TRBV7-9 and TRBJ1-4, the full variable domain reads DTGVSQNPRHKITKRGQNVTFRCDPISEHNRLYWYRQTLGQGPEFLTYFQNEAQLEKSRLLSDRFSAERPKGSFSTLEIQRTEQGDSAMYLCASKRLGATNEKLFFGSGTQLSVL.

The J gene is TRBJ2-7, the V gene TRBV18; 10 nucleotides agree with TRBD1. There are 16 residues in the CDR3. V shed 4 bases and J 1 base; nucleotides not matched to a gene: 7. The germline V gene encodes CDR1 KGHSH and CDR2 LQKENI. The CDR3, as DNA: TGTGCCAGCTCACTTGACAGGGGGCAAGGTTCCTACGAGCAGTACTTC. This encodes CASSLDRGQGSYEQYF.

V is TRBV6-5 and J is TRBJ1-5; possible D gene TRBD1, 6 bases. This CDR3 spans 15 amino acids. Germline V gene data show CDR1 as MNHEY and CDR2 as SVGAGI. V shed 5 bases and J shed 4 bases, with 15 bases lying between them. The CDR3, as DNA: TGTGCCAGCAGTCCTTTGGACAGTAGTAATCAGCCCCAGCATTTT. Its translation: CASSPLDSSNQPQHF.

The CDR3 is CASSLILAGDYEQYF. DNA of the CDR3: TGTGCCAGCAGTTTGATTTTGGCAGGAGACTACGAGCAGTACTTC. The chain joins TRBV28 to TRBJ2-7; D is unresolved. The CDR3 loop spans 15 amino acids. The germline V gene has CDR1 MDHEN and CDR2 SYDVKM. Trimming left V 3 bases short and J 3 bases short, with 15 bases between.

J is TRBJ1-1 and V is TRBV6-1; D is perhaps TRBD1 (5 bases). V dropped 6 bases and J dropped 6 bases, with 8 bases sitting between them. CDR1 and CDR2 from the germline V gene are MNHNS and SASEGT. CDR3 length: 11 amino acids. The CDR3 DNA reads TGTGCCAGCAGGGGGACTCCTGAAGCTTTCTTT. It codes for CASRGTPEAFF.

V and J are TRBV7-9 and TRBJ1-3; D gene unclear. The length of the CDR3 is 16 residues. CDR1 SEHNR and CDR2 FQNEAQ come from the germline V gene (reference sequence). Between the trimmed V and J ends, which lost 8 bases and 1 base, there was a span of 18 bases. The CDR3 sequence: CASLDWSGWSGNTIYF. In DNA, the CDR3 is TGTGCCAGCCTAGACTGGTCCGGCTGGTCTGGAAACACCATATATTTT.

This sequence joins TRBV27 and TRBJ2-1; 9 bases are shared with TRBD1. CDR1 is MNHEY and CDR2 is SMNVEV in the germline V gene (reference sequence). This CDR3 has 12 amino acids. With 6 bases clipped from V and 6 bases from J, the junction kept 0 bases outside the gene matches. CDR3 nucleotide sequence: TGTGCCAGCAGGACAGGGGGCAATGAGCAGTTCTTC. It encodes CASRTGGNEQFF.

This chain links TRBV19 with TRBJ1-5; 10 bases fit TRBD1. The CDR3 has 15 amino acids. CDR1 is LNHDA and CDR2 is SQIVND in the germline V gene (reference sequence). V lost 5 bases and J lost 9; bases outside the gene matches: 10. CDR3 loop: CASSAGQGSKWPQHF. The CDR3, as DNA: TGTGCCAGTAGTGCGGGACAGGGGTCGAAATGGCCCCAGCATTTT.

The chain uses TRBV4-1 and TRBJ2-6; weak D call: TRBD2 (6 bases). V was trimmed by 10 bases and J by 1 base, leaving 14 bases between them. CDR1 and CDR2 from the germline V gene are MGHRA and YSYEKL. This CDR3 spans 15 amino acids. The CDR3 region is CATRGSVSGANVLTF. For the CDR3, the DNA is TGCGCCACCCGGGGGTCAGTTTCTGGGGCCAACGTCCTGACTTTC.

The CDR3 protein is CASSLVGAGNTIYF. The CDR3 region has the DNA TGTGCCAGCAGCTTGGTAGGGGCTGGAAACACCATATATTTT. The V call is TRBV5-6, the J call TRBJ1-3, with D maybe TRBD1 (5 bases). CDR3 size: 14 residues. The germline gives CDR1 SGHDT, CDR2 YYEEEE. V was clipped by 0 bases and J by 2 bases, with 6 bases between them.

This chain links TRBV6-1 with TRBJ1-1; a weak D match, TRBD1 (5 bases). This CDR3 has 14 amino acids. CDR1 and CDR2 (germline): MNHNS, SASEGT. Trimming removed 5 bases at V and 7 bases at J, with 17 bases between. CDR3 residues: CASSLKPGGVEAFF. In DNA, the CDR3 is TGTGCCAGCAGTTTGAAGCCGGGGGGAGTTGAAGCTTTCTTT.

CDR3 in DNA: TGTGCCAGCAGAGGGGAGAACGCCGCCTACGAGCAGTACTTC. This gives the protein CASRGENAAYEQYF. The rearrangement joins TRBV6-5 to TRBJ2-7; tentatively, D is TRBD1 or TRBD2 (5 bases each). This CDR3 is built from 14 residues. Trimming took 6 bases from V and 2 from J, leaving 14 bases between them. Germline V lookup: CDR1 MNHEY, CDR2 SVGAGI.